The source of this T cell receptor (beta chain) is a study of blood T cell repertoires in COVID-19. The wider study: Acute-phase and convalescent COVID-19 samples originated in the United States, Italy and Spain. Sources were T cells, B-cell-depleted T cells, or PBMCs; the material itself was cDNA or gDNA.

This clone appeared once. Trimming at V came to 1 base and at J to 15 bases, leaving 7 bases not matched to a gene. The CDR3 has 13 residues. Germline assignment: CDR1 SEHNR and CDR2 FQNEAQ (reference sequence). TCRdb's table, derived via immunoSEQ multiplex PCR, lists solely in-frame clones and lacks some. This table holds 250,000 to 350,000 clones, more than 70% found once. The sequencing input was peripheral blood. This TCR derives from a woman aged 45-65 years with acute or convalescent COVID-19. The chain is built from TRBV7-9 and TRBJ2-1, with 9 bases identical to TRBD1. The chain's CDR3 is CASSLGGQGARFF. The CDR3 coding sequence is TGTGCCAGCAGCTTAGGGGGACAGGGCGCGAGGTTCTTC.